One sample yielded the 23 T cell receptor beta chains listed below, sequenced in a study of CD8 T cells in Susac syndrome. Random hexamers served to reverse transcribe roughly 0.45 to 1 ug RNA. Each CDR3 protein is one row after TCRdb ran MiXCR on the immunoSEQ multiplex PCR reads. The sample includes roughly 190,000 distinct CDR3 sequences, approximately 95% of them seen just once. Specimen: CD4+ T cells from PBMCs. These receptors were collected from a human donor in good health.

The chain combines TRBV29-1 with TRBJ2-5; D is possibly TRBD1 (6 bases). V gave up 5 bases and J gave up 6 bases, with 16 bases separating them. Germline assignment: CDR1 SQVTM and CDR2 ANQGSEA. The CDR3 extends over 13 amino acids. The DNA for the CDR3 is TGCAGCGTTACGGCTGCTGGGGGCCAGACCCAGTACTTC. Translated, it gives CSVTAAGGQTQYF.

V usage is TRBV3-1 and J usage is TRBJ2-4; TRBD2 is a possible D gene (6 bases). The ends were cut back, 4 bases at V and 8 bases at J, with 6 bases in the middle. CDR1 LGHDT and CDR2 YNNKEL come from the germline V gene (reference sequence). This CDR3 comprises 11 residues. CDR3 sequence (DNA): TGTGCCAGCAGCCGGGGGGACATTCAGTACTTC. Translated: CASSRGDIQYF.

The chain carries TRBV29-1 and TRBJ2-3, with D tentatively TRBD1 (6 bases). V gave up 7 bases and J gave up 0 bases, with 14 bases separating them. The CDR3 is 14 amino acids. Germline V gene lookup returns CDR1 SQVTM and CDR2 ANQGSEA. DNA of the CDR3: TGCAGCGCCGTCAGGGGTCGGAGCACAGATACGCAGTATTTT. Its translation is CSAVRGRSTDTQYF.

CDR3 in DNA: TGTGCCAGCAGCGGGTATTCCAACGTCCTGACTTTC. Translating gives CASSGYSNVLTF. The rearrangement links TRBV9 to TRBJ2-6; D call uncertain. This CDR3 spans 12 amino acids. Trimming stripped 3 bases from V and 8 bases from J, with 6 bases between. Germline V gene data show CDR1 as SGDLS and CDR2 as YYNGEE.

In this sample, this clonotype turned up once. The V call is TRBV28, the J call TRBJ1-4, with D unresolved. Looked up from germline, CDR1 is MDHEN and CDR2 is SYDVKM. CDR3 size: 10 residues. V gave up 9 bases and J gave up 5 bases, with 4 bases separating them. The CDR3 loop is CASKNEKLFF. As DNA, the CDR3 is TGTGCCAGTAAAAATGAAAAACTGTTTTTT.

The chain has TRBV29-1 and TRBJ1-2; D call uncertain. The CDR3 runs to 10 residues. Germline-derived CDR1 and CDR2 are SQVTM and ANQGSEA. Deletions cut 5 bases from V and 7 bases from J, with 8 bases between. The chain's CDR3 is CSVSPSGYTF. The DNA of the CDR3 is TGCAGCGTTTCCCCATCTGGCTACACCTTC.

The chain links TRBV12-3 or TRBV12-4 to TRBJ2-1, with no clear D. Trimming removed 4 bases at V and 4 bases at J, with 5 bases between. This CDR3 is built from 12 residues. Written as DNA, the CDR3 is TGTGCCAGCAGTTCCAGATACAATGAGCAGTTCTTC. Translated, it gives CASSSRYNEQFF.

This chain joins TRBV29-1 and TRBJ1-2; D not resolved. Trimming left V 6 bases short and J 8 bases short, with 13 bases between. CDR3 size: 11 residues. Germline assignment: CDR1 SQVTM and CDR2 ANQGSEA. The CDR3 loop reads CSVEGLGGYTF. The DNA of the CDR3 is TGCAGCGTGGAGGGCCTTGGAGGCTACACCTTC.

CDR3 nucleotides: TGTGCCAGCAGCGCTTCCTCCGATACGCAGTATTTT. Translating gives CASSASSDTQYF. This chain uses TRBV6-5 with TRBJ2-3; D not certain. V shed 6 bases and J shed 6 bases, with 10 bases lying between them. The CDR3 spans 12 residues. The germline CDR1 and CDR2 sequences are MNHEY and SVGAGI.

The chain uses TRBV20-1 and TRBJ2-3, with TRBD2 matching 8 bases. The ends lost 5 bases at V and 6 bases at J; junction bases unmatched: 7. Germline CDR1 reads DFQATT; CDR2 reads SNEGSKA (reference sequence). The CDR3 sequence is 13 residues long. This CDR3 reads CSAPTSVGDTQYF. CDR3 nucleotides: TGCAGTGCTCCGACTAGCGTCGGCGATACGCAGTATTTT.

The CDR3 here is CASSLSAESIQYF. The CDR3, as DNA: TGTGCCAGCAGTTTATCTGCGGAAAGCATTCAGTACTTC. The rearrangement links TRBV28 to TRBJ2-4, with D unclear. Trimming removed 1 base at V and 9 bases at J, with 10 bases between. Per germline, CDR1 MDHEN and CDR2 SYDVKM. The CDR3 spans 13 residues.

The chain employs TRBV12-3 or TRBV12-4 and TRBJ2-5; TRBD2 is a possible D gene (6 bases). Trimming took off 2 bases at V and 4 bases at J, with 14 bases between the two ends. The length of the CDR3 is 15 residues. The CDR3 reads CASSLHGRRAETQYF. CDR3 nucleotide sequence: TGTGCCAGCAGTTTACACGGGAGACGGGCAGAGACCCAGTACTTC.

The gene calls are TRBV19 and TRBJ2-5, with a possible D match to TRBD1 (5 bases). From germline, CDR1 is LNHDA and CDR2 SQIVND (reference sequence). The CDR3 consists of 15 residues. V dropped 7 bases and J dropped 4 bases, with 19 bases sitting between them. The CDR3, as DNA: TGTGCCAGTAACCCTCAAGGTGGGGCCGTAGAGACCCAGTACTTC. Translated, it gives CASNPQGGAVETQYF.

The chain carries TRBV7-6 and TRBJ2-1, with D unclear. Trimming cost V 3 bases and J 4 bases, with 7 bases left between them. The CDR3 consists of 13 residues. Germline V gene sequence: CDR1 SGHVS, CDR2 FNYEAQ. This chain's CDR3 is CASSLGRYNEQFF. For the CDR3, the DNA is TGTGCCAGCAGCTTGGGTCGGTACAATGAGCAGTTCTTC.

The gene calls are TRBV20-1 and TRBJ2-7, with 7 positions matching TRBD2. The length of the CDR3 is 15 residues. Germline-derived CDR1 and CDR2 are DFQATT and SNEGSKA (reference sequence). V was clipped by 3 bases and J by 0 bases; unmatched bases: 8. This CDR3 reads CSARSLAAASYEQYF. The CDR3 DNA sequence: TGCAGTGCTAGGAGTCTAGCGGCCGCCTCCTACGAGCAGTACTTC.

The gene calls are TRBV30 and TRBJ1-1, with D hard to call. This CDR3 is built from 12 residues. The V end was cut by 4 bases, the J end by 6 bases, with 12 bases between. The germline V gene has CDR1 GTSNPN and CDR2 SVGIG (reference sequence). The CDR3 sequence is CAWTHLEPEAFF. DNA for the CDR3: TGTGCCTGGACACATTTGGAACCTGAAGCTTTCTTT.

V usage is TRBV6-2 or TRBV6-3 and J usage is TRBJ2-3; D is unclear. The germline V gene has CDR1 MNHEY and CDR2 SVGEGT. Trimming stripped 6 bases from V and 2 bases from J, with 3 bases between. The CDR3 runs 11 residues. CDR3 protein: CASRHTDTQYF. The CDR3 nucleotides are TGTGCCAGCAGGCACACAGATACGCAGTATTTT.

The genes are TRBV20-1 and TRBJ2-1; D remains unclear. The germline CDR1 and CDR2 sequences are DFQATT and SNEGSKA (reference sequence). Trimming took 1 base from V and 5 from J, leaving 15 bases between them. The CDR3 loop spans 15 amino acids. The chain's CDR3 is CSARADTAKNNEQFF. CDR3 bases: TGCAGTGCTAGAGCCGACACCGCAAAAAACAATGAGCAGTTCTTC.

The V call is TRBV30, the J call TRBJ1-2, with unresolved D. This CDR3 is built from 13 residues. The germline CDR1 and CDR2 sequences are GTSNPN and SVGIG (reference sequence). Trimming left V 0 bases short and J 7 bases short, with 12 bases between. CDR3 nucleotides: TGTGCCTGGAGTGTTTTGGGCTTGGTTGGCTACACCTTC. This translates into CAWSVLGLVGYTF.

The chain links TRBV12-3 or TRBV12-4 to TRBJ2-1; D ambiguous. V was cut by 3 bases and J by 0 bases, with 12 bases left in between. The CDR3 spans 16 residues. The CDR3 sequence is CASSFGRSLSYNEQFF. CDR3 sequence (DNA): TGTGCCAGCAGTTTCGGCCGGAGCCTCTCCTACAATGAGCAGTTCTTC.

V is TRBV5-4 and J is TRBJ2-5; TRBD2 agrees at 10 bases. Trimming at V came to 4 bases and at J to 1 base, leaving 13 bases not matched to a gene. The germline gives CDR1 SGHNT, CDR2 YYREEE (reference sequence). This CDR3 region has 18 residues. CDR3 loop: CASSPMGRSGRAQETQYF. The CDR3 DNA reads TGTGCCAGCAGCCCCATGGGGAGAAGCGGGAGGGCCCAAGAGACCCAGTACTTC.

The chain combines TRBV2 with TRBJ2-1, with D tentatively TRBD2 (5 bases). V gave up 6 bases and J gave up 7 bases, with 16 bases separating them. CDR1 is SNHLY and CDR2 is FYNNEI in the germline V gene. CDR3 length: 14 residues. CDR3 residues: CASRPDAGRNEQFF. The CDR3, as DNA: TGTGCCAGCAGGCCCGACGCGGGCCGGAATGAGCAGTTCTTC.

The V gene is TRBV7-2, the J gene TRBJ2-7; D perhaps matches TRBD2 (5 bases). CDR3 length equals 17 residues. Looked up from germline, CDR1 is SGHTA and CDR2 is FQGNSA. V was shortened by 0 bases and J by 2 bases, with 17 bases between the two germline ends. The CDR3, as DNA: TGTGCCAGCAGCTTAGCGAGTTTTAGCGTCGCAGCCTACGAGCAGTACTTC. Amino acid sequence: CASSLASFSVAAYEQYF.